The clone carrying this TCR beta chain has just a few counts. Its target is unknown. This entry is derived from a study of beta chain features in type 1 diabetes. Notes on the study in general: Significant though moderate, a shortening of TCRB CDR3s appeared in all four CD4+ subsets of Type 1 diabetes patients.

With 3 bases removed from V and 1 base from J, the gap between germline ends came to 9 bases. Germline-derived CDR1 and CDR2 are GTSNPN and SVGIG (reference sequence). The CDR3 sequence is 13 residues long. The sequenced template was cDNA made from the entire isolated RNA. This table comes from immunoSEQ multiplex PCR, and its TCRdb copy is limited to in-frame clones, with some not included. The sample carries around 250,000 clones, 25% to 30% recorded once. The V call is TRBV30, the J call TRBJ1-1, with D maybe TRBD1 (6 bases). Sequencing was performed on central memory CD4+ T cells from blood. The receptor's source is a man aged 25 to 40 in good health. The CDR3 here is CAWRKGGNTEAFF. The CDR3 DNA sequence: TGTGCCTGGAGGAAAGGGGGGAACACTGAAGCTTTCTTT.